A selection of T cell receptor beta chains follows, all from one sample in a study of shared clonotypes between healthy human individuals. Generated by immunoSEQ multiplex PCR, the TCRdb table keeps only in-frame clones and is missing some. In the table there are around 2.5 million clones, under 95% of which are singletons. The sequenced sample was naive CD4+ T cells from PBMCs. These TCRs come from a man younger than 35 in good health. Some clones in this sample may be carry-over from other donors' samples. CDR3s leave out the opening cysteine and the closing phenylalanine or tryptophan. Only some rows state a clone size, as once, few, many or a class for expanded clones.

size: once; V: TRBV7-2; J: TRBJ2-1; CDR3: ASRRGLAGYNEQF
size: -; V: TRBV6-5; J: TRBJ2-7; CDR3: ASTLTYEQY
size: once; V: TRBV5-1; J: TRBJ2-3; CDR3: ASSLGVLAGPTDTQY
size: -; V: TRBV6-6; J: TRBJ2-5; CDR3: ASSSSSGKETQY
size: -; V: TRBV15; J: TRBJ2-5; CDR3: ATSRDQETQY
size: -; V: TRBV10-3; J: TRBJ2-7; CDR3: ATGGSNEQY
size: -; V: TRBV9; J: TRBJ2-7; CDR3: ASSVGTVASATYEQY
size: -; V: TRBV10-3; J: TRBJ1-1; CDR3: AISEGDPMNTEAF
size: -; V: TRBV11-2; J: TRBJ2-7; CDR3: ASSRRETYEQY
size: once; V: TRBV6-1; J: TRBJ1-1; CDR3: ASSEAWVGTEAF
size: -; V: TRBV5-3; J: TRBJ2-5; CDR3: ARSLGLLNPYQETQY
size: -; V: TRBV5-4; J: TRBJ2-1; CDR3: ASSQRGGFNEQF
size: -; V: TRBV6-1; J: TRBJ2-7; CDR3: ASIRDFHYEQY
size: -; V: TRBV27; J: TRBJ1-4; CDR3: ASRFGGTVLNEKLF
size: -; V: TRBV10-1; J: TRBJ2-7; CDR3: ASSESHSGRYYEQY
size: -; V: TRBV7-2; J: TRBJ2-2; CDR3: ASSQGGRITGELF
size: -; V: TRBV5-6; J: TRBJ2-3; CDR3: ASSLFWHTDTQY
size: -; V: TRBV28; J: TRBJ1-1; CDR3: ASRTSLGGVNTEAF
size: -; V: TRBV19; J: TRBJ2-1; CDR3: ASSIDRFPSIGSNEQF
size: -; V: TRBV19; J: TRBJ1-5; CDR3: ASSSEGRRSNQPQH
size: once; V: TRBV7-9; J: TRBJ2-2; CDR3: ASSSIGPWNTGELF
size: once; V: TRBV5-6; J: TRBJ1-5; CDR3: ASSLWGLGQPQH
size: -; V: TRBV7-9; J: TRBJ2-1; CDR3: ASSFYNEQF
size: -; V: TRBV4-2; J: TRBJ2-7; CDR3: ASSHRTGDGEFEQY
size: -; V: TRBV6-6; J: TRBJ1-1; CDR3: ASSWDRGDTEAF
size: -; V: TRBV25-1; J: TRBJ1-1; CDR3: ASSTGGSSTEAF
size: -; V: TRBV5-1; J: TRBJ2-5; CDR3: ASSLGVGQPETQY
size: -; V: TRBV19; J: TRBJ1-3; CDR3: ASSKYGSGNTIY
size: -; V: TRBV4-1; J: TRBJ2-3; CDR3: ASSQEGQGSGDTQY
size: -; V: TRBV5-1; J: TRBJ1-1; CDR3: ASSFRGGTEAF
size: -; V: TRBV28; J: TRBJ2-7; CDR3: ASTQGWYEQY
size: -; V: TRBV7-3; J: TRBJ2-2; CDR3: ASERTANTGELF
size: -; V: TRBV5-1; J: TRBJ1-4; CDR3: ASSLPGSATNEKLF
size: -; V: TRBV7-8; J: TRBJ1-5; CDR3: ASSLRSGLVRSNQPQH
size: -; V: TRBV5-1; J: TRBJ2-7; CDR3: ASSLDSQTYEQY
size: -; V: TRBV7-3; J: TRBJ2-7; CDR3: ASSLGPSASYEQY
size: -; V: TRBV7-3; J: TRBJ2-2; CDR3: ASSLWQDNTGELF
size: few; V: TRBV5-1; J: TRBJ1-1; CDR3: ASSLDGTLAF
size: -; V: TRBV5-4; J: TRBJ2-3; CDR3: ASSGGTSGTRGTQY
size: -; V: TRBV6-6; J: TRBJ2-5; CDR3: ASGPPGGETQY